This T cell receptor (beta chain) was identified during a study of cytomegalovirus exposure and HLA in healthy donors. Study conclusions and caveats: At a 0.05 false discovery rate, a later analysis found some 18,000 TCR beta sequences to be associated with HLA alleles.

In the PCR, 60 Vbeta and 13 Jbeta primers were used. As processed by the authors: An analysis performed later counted 60 million to 90 million unique TCR beta chains (roughly 10 million of them shared). Data came from immunoSEQ multiplex PCR; TCRdb stores just in-frame clones and leaves some out. V and J calls and clone size are given by that table; D and trimming were obtained from the DNA. The sample consists of around 150,000 clones, less than 80% of them appearing once. Only a few counts were recorded for this clone. Its antigen is as yet unknown. Unmatched junction bases numbered 8, after V lost 5 bases and J lost 2 bases. The germline gives CDR1 PRHDT, CDR2 FYEKMQ (reference sequence). There are 18 residues in the CDR3.

The clonotype was recovered from a man aged 35-49 years in good health and CMV-seronegative. This rearrangement joins TRBV13 to TRBJ2-3; 15 nucleotides line up with TRBD2. Sequenced: PBMCs. CDR3 loop: CASSPGLAGGYDTDTQYF. Written as DNA, the CDR3 is TGTGCCAGCAGCCCCGGACTAGCGGGAGGGTATGACACAGATACGCAGTATTTT.